This T cell receptor beta chain is from a study of T cells after yellow fever vaccination. CDR3 length: 11 residues. The ends were cut back, 4 bases at V and 5 bases at J, with 8 bases in the middle. Germline V gene sequence: CDR1 DFQATT, CDR2 SNEGSKA (reference sequence). TCRdb re-called the 5' RACE reads through MiXCR, storing one row per CDR3 protein. This repertoire shows 250,000 to 400,000 distinct CDR3 sequences, approximately 4% found once; its top ten account for 20% to 25%. A few counts support this clonotype. This chain links TRBV20-1 with TRBJ1-1; no firm D call. This clonotype was sampled from a man between 18 and 29 years old who received the YFV17D yellow fever vaccine. Material: PBMCs, obtained 5 days after the yellow fever booster vaccination. The CDR3 loop reads CSAKSRTEAFF. The CDR3 coding sequence is TGCAGTGCTAAGAGTCGAACTGAAGCTTTCTTT.